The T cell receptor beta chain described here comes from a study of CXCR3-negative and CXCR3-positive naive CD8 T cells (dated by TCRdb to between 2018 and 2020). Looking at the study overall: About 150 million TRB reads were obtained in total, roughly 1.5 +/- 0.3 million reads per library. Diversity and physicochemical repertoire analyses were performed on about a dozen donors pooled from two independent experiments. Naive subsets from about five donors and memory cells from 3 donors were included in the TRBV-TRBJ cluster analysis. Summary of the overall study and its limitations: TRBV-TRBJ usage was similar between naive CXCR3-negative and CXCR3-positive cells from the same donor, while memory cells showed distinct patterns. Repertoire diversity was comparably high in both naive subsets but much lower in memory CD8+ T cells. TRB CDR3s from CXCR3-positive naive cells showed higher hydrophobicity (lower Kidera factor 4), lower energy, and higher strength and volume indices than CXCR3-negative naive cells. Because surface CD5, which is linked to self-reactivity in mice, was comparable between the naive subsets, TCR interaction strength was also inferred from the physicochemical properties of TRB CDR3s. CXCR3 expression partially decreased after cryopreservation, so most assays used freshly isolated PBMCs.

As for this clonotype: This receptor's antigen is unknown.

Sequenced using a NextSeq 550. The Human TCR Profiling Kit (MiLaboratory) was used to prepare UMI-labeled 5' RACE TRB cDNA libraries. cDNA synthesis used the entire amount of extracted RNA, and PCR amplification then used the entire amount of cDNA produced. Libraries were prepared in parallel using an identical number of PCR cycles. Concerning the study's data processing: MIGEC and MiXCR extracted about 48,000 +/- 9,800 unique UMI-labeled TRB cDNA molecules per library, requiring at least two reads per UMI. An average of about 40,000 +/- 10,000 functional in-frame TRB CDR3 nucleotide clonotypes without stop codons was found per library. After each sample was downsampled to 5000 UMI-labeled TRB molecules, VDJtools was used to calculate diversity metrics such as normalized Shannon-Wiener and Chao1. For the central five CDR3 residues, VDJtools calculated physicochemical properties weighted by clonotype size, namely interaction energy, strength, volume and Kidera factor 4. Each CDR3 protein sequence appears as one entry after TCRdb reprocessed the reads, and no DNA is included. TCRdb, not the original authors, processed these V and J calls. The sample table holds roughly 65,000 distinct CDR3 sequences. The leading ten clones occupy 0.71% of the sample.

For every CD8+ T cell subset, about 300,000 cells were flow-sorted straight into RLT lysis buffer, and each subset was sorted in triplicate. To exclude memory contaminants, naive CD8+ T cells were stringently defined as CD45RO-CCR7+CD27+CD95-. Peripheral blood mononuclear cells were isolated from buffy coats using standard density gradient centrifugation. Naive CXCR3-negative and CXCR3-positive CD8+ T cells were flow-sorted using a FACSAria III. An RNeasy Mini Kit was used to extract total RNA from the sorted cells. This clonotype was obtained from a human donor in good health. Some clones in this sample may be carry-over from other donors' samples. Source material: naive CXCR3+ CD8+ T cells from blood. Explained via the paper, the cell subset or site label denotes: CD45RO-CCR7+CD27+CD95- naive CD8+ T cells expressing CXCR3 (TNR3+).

The CDR3 protein: CASSPARGAGGYTF. The V and J segments used are TRBV4-1 and TRBJ1-2; the TRBD1 assignment by TCRdb is unverifiable without DNA. CDR1 and CDR2 are read off the germline V gene as MGHRA and YSYEKL. The CDR3 runs 14 amino acids, cysteine and phenylalanine included. No DNA sequence was recorded.